Below, 2 T cell receptor beta chains from the same sample are listed, as sequenced in a study of regulatory T cells in long-lasting Graves disease. Sample time point: persistent/refractory GD, antithyroid drugs over 5 years with positive TRAb. RNA from PBMCs was the source of the TCR library. To make TCR beta libraries, researchers used iRepertoire HTBI primers and Arm-PCR of CDR3 regions. Each CDR3 protein is one row after TCRdb ran MiXCR on the multiplex PCR reads. The sample includes 400,000 to 500,000 distinct CDR3 sequences, 20% to 25% of them seen just once. Sequenced here: peripheral blood mononuclear cells (PBMCs), sampled when the disease was refractory, from a patient treated with antithyroid drugs. These receptors all come from a female donor with Graves disease.

This clonotype turned up a few times. The chain links TRBV6-5 to TRBJ1-2; D call uncertain. Germline V gene sequence: CDR1 MNHEY, CDR2 SVGAGI. V lost 0 bases, J lost 8 bases, and 10 bases lay in between. The CDR3 totals 13 residues. DNA of the CDR3: TGTGCCAGCAGTTACTCGAGCGCGGGGGGCTACACCTTC. This translates into CASSYSSAGGYTF.

The V gene is TRBV7-8, the J gene TRBJ2-7, with 12 bases aligning to TRBD2. The CDR3 totals 16 residues. V was clipped by 1 base and J by 2 bases; unmatched bases: 3. Germline CDR1 reads SGHVS; CDR2 reads FQNEAQ. CDR3 protein: CASSLGLAGEAYEQYF. The CDR3 nucleotides read TGTGCCAGCAGCTTAGGACTAGCGGGAGAGGCCTACGAGCAGTACTTC.